This is a list of T cell receptor delta chains from one sample in a study of Vδ1+ human thymocytes. TCRdb processed the multiplex PCR reads again with the CATT caller. The table has about 75,000 delta-chain clones, around 30% seen once; the top ten hold about 0.26%. The sample comprised Vdelta1+ gamma-delta thymocytes from the thymus. Source of these receptors: a boy in the first two years of life who had congenital heart surgery. Each CDR3 is given with its conserved first and last residue. The order of the fields is clone size, J gene, V gene, D gene, CDR3 DNA, CDR3 protein. The D gene is left open where the match is weak. Only part of the rows carry a size: once, few, many, or a class if the clone is expanded.

>.|TRDJ2|TRDV1|.
TGTGCTCTTGGGGAAATCTTCCGAAGGCCTTCTGAAGCCGTACTGGGTACTTGTGAGACAGCACAACTCTTCTTT
CALGEIFRRPSEAVLGTCETAQLFF
>.|TRDJ1|TRDV1|.
TGTGCTCTTGGGGCATTGGGTTCTGGGGACATGACTAAACTCATCTTT
CALGALGSGDMTKLIF
>few|TRDJ1|TRDV1|TRDD3
TGTGCTCTTGGGGACCTGTTAAGTGGGGATACGAGCTGGGGGGAGACCGATAAACTCATCTTT
CALGDLLSGDTSWGETDKLIF
>few|TRDJ1|TRDV1|.
TGTGCTCTTGGGGACCTTCCTAGCTGGGGGAACAATCCCCACACCGATAAACTCATCTTT
CALGDLPSWGNNPHTDKLIF
>.|TRDJ1|TRDV1|.
TGTGCTCTTGGGGACAAAACGGGACCGACGGGGGACACCAACACCGATAAACTCATCTTT
CALGDKTGPTGDTNTDKLIF
>.|TRDJ1|TRDV2|TRDD3
TGTGCCTGTGACCAAAAGGGGGGATGTGAGATGGCCGATAAACTCATCTTT
CACDQKGGCEMADKLIF
>few|TRDJ1|TRDV1|TRDD3
TGTGCTCTTGGGGAACTGAACCCTACTTCCTGGGGGACGTACACCGATAAACTCATCTTT
CALGELNPTSWGTYTDKLIF
>few|TRDJ1|TRDV1|TRDD3
TGTGCTCTTGGGGAACTCTCCTACCCCACGGGCTGGGGGATACGGCCCGATAAACTCATCTTT
CALGELSYPTGWGIRPDKLIF
>.|TRDJ1|TRDV1|.
TGTGCTCTTGGGGAGTTTAGGGCCGTGATGGGGGACACCGATAAACTCATCTTT
CALGEFRAVMGDTDKLIF
>.|TRDJ1|TRDV1|TRDD3
TGTGCTCTTCTCTATAGGGGGGATCCGGATCAACTCATCTTT
CALLYRGDPDQLIF
>.|TRDJ1|TRDV1|TRDD2
TGTGCTCTTGGGGAACCTCCTTCCTCTGGGCCGCAGTACACCGATAAACTCATCTTT
CALGEPPSSGPQYTDKLIF
>.|TRDJ1|TRDV1|.
TGTGCTCTTGGGGTCCATTTACTTGGGGATCCCGGCGATAAACTCATCTTT
CALGVHLLGDPGDKLIF
>.|TRDJ1|TRDV1|.
TGTGCTCTTGGGGAACCAGGGTTCTCTCAGGATACCGGCGATAAACTCATCTTT
CALGEPGFSQDTGDKLIF
>.|TRDJ1|TRDV1|.
TGTGCTCTTGGGGAACTCGAGAGGGGCACTGGGAAGATACGGTATTTCACCGATAAACTCATCTTT
CALGELERGTGKIRYFTDKLIF
>few|TRDJ1|TRDV1|TRDD3
TGTGCTCTTGGGGAACGTCCTACCGGCCAATACTGGGGGGCCTCGCAACTCATCTTT
CALGERPTGQYWGASQLIF
>few|TRDJ1|TRDV1|.
TGTGCTCTTGGGGAACCAAGGATTTTTCCAGCCCGGTTACCAAACACCGATAAACTCATCTTT
CALGEPRIFPARLPNTDKLIF
>few|TRDJ1|TRDV1|TRDD3
TGTGCTCTTGGGGAAAAATACACTGGGGGCGACCTGGGGGCCCGCGACACCGATAAACTCATCTTT
CALGEKYTGGDLGARDTDKLIF
>few|TRDJ1|TRDV1|TRDD3
TGTGCTCTTGGGGGGGAGTGGCCTTCCAACACCACTGGGGGATTCGAGAAACTCATCTTT
CALGGEWPSNTTGGFEKLIF
>few|TRDJ1|TRDV1|.
TGTGCTCTTGGGGACTTTCTGCCACTAGGACACTGGAGGGAACTCATCTTT
CALGDFLPLGHWRELIF
>.|TRDJ1|TRDV1|TRDD3
TGTGCTCTTGCCCTAATCGGGGGATGGCATAAACTCATCTTT
CALALIGGWHKLIF
>.|TRDJ1|TRDV1|.
TGTGCTCTTGGGGACCTAGGCCTTGGACAGTTCTTCAGGGGATCGGATCGTGTGCTCATCTTT
CALGDLGLGQFFRGSDRVLIF
>.|TRDJ1|TRDV1|TRDD3
TGTGCTCTTGGGGAACCGGGGGATACGGGGACCGATAAACTCATCTTT
CALGEPGDTGTDKLIF
>.|TRDJ1|TRDV3|.
TGTGCCCCCCAGGGGCGTACTGGTAGACTGTACACCGATAAACTCATCTTT
CAPQGRTGRLYTDKLIF
>few|TRDJ1|TRDV1|.
TGTGCTCTTGGGGGAGTCTTCCTTCAGTACTGGGGCCCCTCCGATAAACTCATCTTT
CALGGVFLQYWGPSDKLIF
>.|TRDJ1|TRDV1|TRDD3
TGTGCTCTTGGGGAATGGTGCCCCCAGGTTCCCTTACTGGGGGATAACCTGCGGCATAAACTCATCTTT
CALGEWCPQVPLLGDNLRHKLIF
>.|TRDJ1|TRDV1|TRDD3
TGTGCTCTTGGAGCCTCTTCCCTACTTGGGCTGGGGGTTATCCCCACCGATAAACTCATCTTT
CALGASSLLGLGVIPTDKLIF
>.|TRDJ1|TRDV1|TRDD3
TGTGCTCTTGGGGAACTTTCCCTTGCTGGGGGGTTTCTGTACACCGATAAACTCATCTTT
CALGELSLAGGFLYTDKLIF
>few|TRDJ1|TRDV1|TRDD3
TGTGCTCTTGGGGAACCTATGTACTGGGGGATACCCAGATCTGATAAACTCATCTTT
CALGEPMYWGIPRSDKLIF
>few|TRDJ1|TRDV1|TRDD3
TGTGCTCTTGGGGAACTAAGGGCGCCCCTACGACCGACCGCCCTGGGGGTCCTCTCCACCGATAAACTCATCTTT
CALGELRAPLRPTALGVLSTDKLIF